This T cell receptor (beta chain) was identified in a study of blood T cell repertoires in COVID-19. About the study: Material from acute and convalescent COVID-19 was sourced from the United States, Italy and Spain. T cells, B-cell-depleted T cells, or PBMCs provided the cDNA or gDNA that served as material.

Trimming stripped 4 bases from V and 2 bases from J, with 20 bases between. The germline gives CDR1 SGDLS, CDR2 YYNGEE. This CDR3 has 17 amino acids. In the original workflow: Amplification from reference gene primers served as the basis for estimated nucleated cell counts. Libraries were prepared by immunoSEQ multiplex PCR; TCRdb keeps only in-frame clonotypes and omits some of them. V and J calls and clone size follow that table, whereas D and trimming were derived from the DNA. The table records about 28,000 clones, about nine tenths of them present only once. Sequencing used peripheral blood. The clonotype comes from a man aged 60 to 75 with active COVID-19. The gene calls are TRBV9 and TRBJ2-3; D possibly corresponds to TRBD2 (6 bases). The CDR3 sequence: CASSPDLLGGNTDTQYF. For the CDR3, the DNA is TGTGCCAGCAGCCCTGATCTTCTGGGGGGAAACACAGATACGCAGTATTTT. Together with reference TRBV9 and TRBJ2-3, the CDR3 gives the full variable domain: DSGVTQTPKHLITATGQRVTLRCSPRSGDLSVYWYQQSLDQGLQFLIQYYNGEERAKGNILERFSAQQFPDLHSELNLSSLELGDSALYFCASSPDLLGGNTDTQYFGPGTRLTVL.